The 23 T cell receptor beta chains below all came from one sample that was sequenced in a study of cytomegalovirus exposure and HLA in healthy donors. This table comes from immunoSEQ multiplex PCR, and its TCRdb copy is limited to in-frame clones, with some not included. Of approximately 210,000 clones detected, just over 85% appear once; the ten largest clones hold over 2.5%. Sequencing was performed on PBMCs. The receptors derive from a woman aged 18 to 35 in good health and CMV-seronegative.

The J gene is TRBJ2-3, the V gene TRBV2; tentatively, D is TRBD1 (5 bases). There are 16 residues in the CDR3. V shed 6 bases and J shed 2 bases, with 18 bases lying between them. Germline V lookup: CDR1 SNHLY, CDR2 FYNNEI. The CDR3, as DNA: TGTGCCAGCAGCAAAGCAGGGTTGGCCTACACAGATACGCAGTATTTT. Protein product: CASSKAGLAYTDTQYF.

In this sample, this clone turned up once. The J gene is TRBJ2-2, the V gene TRBV14, with 7 bases matching TRBD1. The germline V gene has CDR1 SGHDN and CDR2 FVKESK. J lost 4 bases, V lost 2 bases, and 10 bases had no gene match. The CDR3 spans 17 residues. The chain's CDR3 is CASSQSLTGVTTGELFF. CDR3 nucleotide sequence: TGTGCCAGCAGCCAATCCCTCACAGGGGTTACCACCGGGGAGCTGTTTTTT.

V and J are TRBV5-6 and TRBJ2-7; unclear D gene. Per germline, CDR1 SGHDT and CDR2 YYEEEE. This CDR3 comprises 14 residues. Trimming cost V 0 bases and J 7 bases, with 14 bases left between them. CDR3 region: CASSLGQLHREQYF. The CDR3 DNA follows: TGTGCCAGCAGCTTGGGACAATTACACCGGGAGCAGTACTTC.

CDR3 sequence: CASSFLGTGAYDGYTF. CDR3 DNA sequence: TGTGCCAGCAGCTTCCTCGGGACAGGGGCCTATGATGGCTACACCTTC. V and J are TRBV7-9 and TRBJ1-2; 10 bases agree with TRBD1. The CDR3 length is 16 residues. Germline-derived CDR1 and CDR2 are SEHNR and FQNEAQ (reference sequence). V lost 3 bases, J lost 6 bases, and 10 bases stayed unmatched. Drawing the rest from reference TRBV7-9 and TRBJ1-2, the complete variable domain is DTGVSQNPRHKITKRGQNVTFRCDPISEHNRLYWYRQTLGQGPEFLTYFQNEAQLEKSRLLSDRFSAERPKGSFSTLEIQRTEQGDSAMYLCASSFLGTGAYDGYTFGSGTRLTVV.

This clone was counted a few times. This sequence joins TRBV29-1 and TRBJ1-2; D unclear. V was trimmed by 5 bases and J by 3 bases, leaving 4 bases between them. The CDR3 consists of 10 residues. Germline V CDR1 and CDR2: SQVTM, ANQGSEA. CDR3 coding DNA: TGCAGCGTTCTCCACTATGGCTACACCTTC. Its translation is CSVLHYGYTF.

The genes are TRBV7-9 and TRBJ1-1; D not certain. The V end lost 6 bases, the J end lost 14 bases, and 16 bases lay between the germline ends. CDR3 size: 11 residues. In germline, CDR1 is SEHNR, CDR2 FQNEAQ (reference sequence). CDR3 in amino acids: CASSFLVELFF. CDR3 coding DNA: TGTGCCAGCAGTTTCCTAGTTGAATTGTTCTTT.

The chain links TRBV5-6 to TRBJ2-1, with 9 bases identical to TRBD1. Germline values: CDR1 SGHDT, CDR2 YYEEEE. Losses at the gene ends were 2 bases for V and 15 bases for J; bases not matched to a gene: 9. This CDR3 has 13 residues. Here the CDR3 DNA reads TGTGCCAGCAGCTTAACAGGGGGCCCTCCTCGGTTCTTC. Its translation: CASSLTGGPPRFF.

This chain links TRBV4-1 with TRBJ2-1; no reliable D call. The CDR3 runs to 16 residues. Trimming stripped 0 bases from V and 0 bases from J, with 9 bases between. Germline V gene data show CDR1 as MGHRA and CDR2 as YSYEKL. CDR3 sequence reads: CASSQDRRSSYNEQFF. CDR3 nucleotides: TGCGCCAGCAGCCAAGATCGACGGAGCTCCTACAATGAGCAGTTCTTC.

This chain joins TRBV19 and TRBJ1-1; no firm D call. The length of the CDR3 is 13 residues. Germline V gene sequence: CDR1 LNHDA, CDR2 SQIVND (reference sequence). Trimming left V 8 bases short and J 1 base short, with 11 bases between. CDR3 region: CASSLQENTEAFF. CDR3 DNA sequence: TGTGCCAGTTCTCTTCAGGAGAACACTGAAGCTTTCTTT.

The rearrangement joins TRBV6-5 to TRBJ2-5; D uncertain. The ends were cut back, 4 bases at V and 5 bases at J, with 8 bases in the middle. CDR1 is MNHEY, CDR2 SVGAGI, per germline. CDR3 length: 12 amino acids. The DNA for the CDR3 is TGTGCCAGCAGTTCCAGCGAGGAGACCCAGTACTTC. Protein product: CASSSSEETQYF.

The table lists this clone with a few counts. The J gene is TRBJ2-3, the V gene TRBV27; 7 bases are a match to TRBD1. V lost 5 bases and J lost 1; bases outside the gene matches: 6. The CDR3 length is 15 residues. In germline, CDR1 is MNHEY, CDR2 SMNVEV (reference sequence). The CDR3 reads CASSPTQGGTDTQYF. DNA of the CDR3: TGTGCCAGCAGTCCGACTCAGGGGGGCACAGATACGCAGTATTTT.

The chain joins TRBV7-9 to TRBJ1-1, with a possible D match to TRBD1 (5 bases). The CDR3 sequence is 14 residues long. Germline CDR1 SEHNR, CDR2 FQNEAQ (reference sequence). Trimming left V 6 bases short and J 3 bases short, with 14 bases between. CDR3 protein: CASREDRPYTEAFF. The CDR3 nucleotides read TGTGCCAGCAGGGAAGACAGACCTTACACTGAAGCTTTCTTT. Complete variable domain (other parts from reference TRBV7-9 and TRBJ1-1): DTGVSQNPRHKITKRGQNVTFRCDPISEHNRLYWYRQTLGQGPEFLTYFQNEAQLEKSRLLSDRFSAERPKGSFSTLEIQRTEQGDSAMYLCASREDRPYTEAFFGQGTRLTVV.

The CDR3 spells CASSLGGLAGGPETQYF. For the CDR3, the DNA is TGCGCCAGCAGCTTGGGGGGACTAGCGGGAGGGCCAGAGACCCAGTACTTC. The genes are TRBV5-1 and TRBJ2-5, with 16 bases fitting TRBD2. Germline V gene data show CDR1 as SGHRS and CDR2 as YFSETQ. The V segment lost 0 bases and the J segment 4 bases; nucleotides outside the gene matches: 3. CDR3 length: 17 residues.

Only one count was recorded for this clone. This chain uses TRBV13 with TRBJ1-3; tentative D call: TRBD1 (5 bases). Germline V gene lookup returns CDR1 PRHDT and CDR2 FYEKMQ (reference sequence). The V and J ends lost 5 bases and 1 base respectively, with 9 bases between them. The CDR3 has 14 residues. For the CDR3, the DNA is TGTGCCAGCAGCGCCCGGGGGTCTGGAAACACCATATATTTT. Protein: CASSARGSGNTIYF.

The rearrangement uses TRBV19 and TRBJ2-7; 9 bases align to TRBD2. The CDR3 extends over 15 amino acids. V dropped 6 bases and J dropped 2; count of bases not matched to a gene: 8. Germline V gene lookup returns CDR1 LNHDA and CDR2 SQIVND (reference sequence). The CDR3 sequence: CASSLNLAGAYEQYF. The DNA for the CDR3 is TGTGCCAGTAGCCTTAATTTAGCGGGAGCCTACGAGCAGTACTTC.

This clone was seen once. The CDR3 nucleotides are TGTGCCAGCAGTTTATCGTATCGGGTGGGCTATGGCTACACCTTC. The encoded protein is CASSLSYRVGYGYTF. The rearrangement links TRBV27 to TRBJ1-2; D unresolved. This CDR3 has 15 amino acids. Per the germline V gene, CDR1 is MNHEY and CDR2 is SMNVEV (reference sequence). Trimming shortened V by 0 bases and J by 4 bases, and 12 bases separated the two germline ends.

CDR3 sequence reads: CASSQGSGLPYEQYF. The CDR3 DNA reads TGCGCCAGCAGCCAAGGCTCAGGTCTTCCCTACGAGCAGTACTTC. The chain recombines TRBV4-1 with TRBJ2-7, with unresolved D. Looked up from germline, CDR1 is MGHRA and CDR2 is YSYEKL. Between the trimmed V and J ends, which lost 1 base and 2 bases, there was a span of 12 bases. CDR3 size: 15 residues.

In regard to this clone: A read error may account for a junction end that differs from germline. This chain connects TRBV27 to TRBJ2-5, with TRBD2 matching over 9 bases. This CDR3 has 21 residues. Germline assignment: CDR1 MNHEY and CDR2 SMNVEV (reference sequence). The CDR3 sequence is CATSLNPIVVASGDSQETQYF. The DNA of the CDR3 is TGTGCCACCAGTTTAAACCCGATCGTGGTGGCTAGCGGGGACAGCCAAGAGACCCAGTACTTC.

DNA of the CDR3: TGTGCCAGCAGTGTGGTTACTAGCGACTCCTACGAGCAGTACTTC. As protein: CASSVVTSDSYEQYF. The rearrangement links TRBV2 to TRBJ2-7; 7 bases agree with TRBD2. Trimming cost V 4 bases and J 0 bases; bases outside gene matches: 6. From germline, CDR1 is SNHLY and CDR2 FYNNEI. The CDR3 is made up of 15 amino acids.

V and J are TRBV28 and TRBJ1-4, with D possibly matching TRBD1 (5 bases). The CDR3 contains 14 residues. Trimming stripped 2 bases from V and 10 bases from J, with 14 bases between. Germline assignment: CDR1 MDHEN and CDR2 SYDVKM. The CDR3 protein is CASSLDDSSRKLFF. In nucleotides, the CDR3 is TGTGCCAGCAGTTTAGATGACAGTTCGCGAAAACTGTTTTTT.

This chain uses TRBV27 with TRBJ2-3; 8 bases line up with TRBD2. This CDR3 comprises 14 residues. CDR1 MNHEY and CDR2 SMNVEV come from the germline V gene (reference sequence). V lost 5 bases to trimming and J lost 1 base; unmatched junction nucleotides: 2. CDR3 DNA sequence: TGTGCCAGCAGTCTACTAGCGGGCACAGATACGCAGTATTTT. Translation gives CASSLLAGTDTQYF.

The chain is built from TRBV5-4 and TRBJ1-2; no clear D gene. Per germline, CDR1 SGHNT and CDR2 YYREEE (reference sequence). Between the trimmed V and J ends, which lost 4 bases and 5 bases, there was a span of 15 bases. The CDR3 covers 14 residues. The CDR3, as DNA: TGTGCCAGCAGCCGAAACCATCCCGAGTATGGCTACACCTTC. Translation gives CASSRNHPEYGYTF.

CDR3 sequence: CASSYPEYGYTF. Here the CDR3 DNA reads TGTGCCAGCAGCTATCCAGAATATGGCTACACCTTC. The chain joins TRBV5-6 to TRBJ1-2; D is undetermined. The CDR3 covers 12 residues. Per germline, CDR1 SGHDT and CDR2 YYEEEE. With 3 bases removed from V and 5 bases from J, the gap between germline ends came to 8 bases. The full variable domain, with the rest looked up from reference TRBV5-6 and TRBJ1-2, is DAGVTQSPTHLIKTRGQQVTLRCSPKSGHDTVSWYQQALGQGPQFIFQYYEEEERQRGNFPDRFSGHQFPNYSSELNVNALLLGDSALYLCASSYPEYGYTFGSGTRLTVV.